Listed below are T cell receptor beta chains from one sample, sequenced in a study of T cell responses to AZD1222 COVID-19 vaccine. Sequencing was performed with immunoSEQ multiplex PCR; in TCRdb, only in-frame clones are kept and a portion is missing. The table shows some 71,000 clones, with roughly 84% occurring only once. Source: peripheral blood, taken on day 0 of AZD1222 vaccination. These receptors all stem from an adult in good health. CDR3s include the opening cysteine and the closing phenylalanine or tryptophan. A D gene is named only where the DNA matches it firmly. The size field is filled for only some rows; it gives once, few, many or a size class.

v_gene	abundance	j_gene	d_gene	CDR3aa	CDR3nt
TRBV19	-	TRBJ2-7	TRBD2	CASSMTPGGGNYEQYF	TGTGCCAGTAGTATGACCCCTGGGGGGGGAAACTACGAGCAGTACTTC
TRBV10-3	-	TRBJ2-5	-	CAISGGVQETQYF	TGTGCCATCAGTGGGGGGGTCCAAGAGACCCAGTACTTC
TRBV6-1	-	TRBJ2-7	TRBD1	CASSEAARDRGF	TGTGCCAGCAGTGAAGCGGCCCGGGACAGGGGCTTC
TRBV10-2	-	TRBJ2-5	TRBD1	CASRGTGGETQYF	TGCGCCAGCAGGGGTACAGGGGGAGAGACCCAGTACTTC
TRBV18	-	TRBJ2-7	-	CASSPRQGDGEQYF	TGTGCCAGCTCACCTCGGCAGGGTGACGGCGAGCAGTACTTC
TRBV5-4	-	TRBJ1-2	TRBD1	CASSLPGGDYYGYTF	TGTGCCAGCAGCTTACCAGGGGGCGATTACTATGGCTACACCTTC
TRBV5-6	few	TRBJ2-7	TRBD1	CASSPMKVSGQAGNEQYF	TGTGCCAGCAGCCCAATGAAAGTATCGGGACAGGCCGGCAACGAGCAGTACTTC
TRBV28	-	TRBJ2-1	TRBD2	CASTSLGGGGDEQFF	TGTGCCAGCACCTCCCTCGGCGGGGGTGGCGATGAGCAGTTCTTC
TRBV5-1	-	TRBJ2-1	-	CASTRLGVLEDEQFF	TGCGCCAGCACCCGACTAGGGGTCTTGGAGGATGAGCAGTTCTTC
TRBV6-6	few	TRBJ2-5	-	CASSFGDWETQYF	TGTGCCAGCAGTTTTGGAGACTGGGAGACCCAGTACTTC
TRBV18	few	TRBJ1-1	TRBD1	CASSTDGQGGEAFF	TGTGCCAGCTCAACGGATGGACAGGGCGGTGAAGCTTTCTTT
TRBV12-3/TRBV12-4	few	TRBJ1-2	-	CASSRGNYGYTF	TGTGCCAGCAGCCGGGGAAACTATGGCTACACCTTC
TRBV18	-	TRBJ2-3	TRBD2	CASSPRLAGSTDTQYF	TGTGCCAGCTCACCACGACTAGCGGGGAGCACAGATACGCAGTATTTT
TRBV6-6	-	TRBJ2-2	-	CASSYVNTGELFF	TGTGCCAGCAGTTACGTGAACACCGGGGAGCTGTTTTTT
TRBV5-1	-	TRBJ2-7	TRBD1	CASSWGGQGHYEQYF	TGCGCCAGCAGCTGGGGGGGACAGGGCCATTACGAGCAGTACTTC
TRBV6-5	-	TRBJ2-5	TRBD1	CASSYSLIHRGTQYF	TGTGCCAGCAGTTACTCGCTTATACACAGGGGGACCCAGTACTTC
TRBV10-2	once	TRBJ2-2	-	CASRAEGATGELFF	TGCGCCAGCAGGGCTGAGGGTGCTACCGGGGAGCTGTTTTTT
TRBV6-5	-	TRBJ2-3	TRBD2	CASKREILDTQYF	TGTGCCTCTAAGCGGGAGATACTAGATACGCAGTATTTT
TRBV6-4	-	TRBJ1-5	TRBD1	CASNPRDRGSNQPQHF	TGTGCCAGCAACCCCCGGGACAGGGGTAGCAATCAGCCCCAGCATTTT
TRBV19	-	TRBJ1-2	-	CASSTAGTPNYGYTF	TGTGCCAGTAGTACCGCAGGAACACCTAACTATGGCTACACCTTC
TRBV5-5	few	TRBJ2-7	TRBD1	CASSLGPTGATYEQYF	TGTGCCAGCAGCTTGGGGCCGACAGGGGCTACCTACGAGCAGTACTTC